The present entry profiles one TCR beta chain with its context. This sample is drawn from a study of early T cells in non-severe SARS-CoV-2 infection. V dropped 5 bases and J dropped 8; count of bases not matched to a gene: 23. This CDR3 has 19 amino acids. Germline V gives CDR1 SGHAT, CDR2 FQNNGV. From the 5' RACE reads, TCRdb called clonotypes with MiXCR, one entry per CDR3 protein. This sample has 75,000 to 90,000 distinct CDR3 sequences, with about 15% found just once. This chain joins TRBV11-2 and TRBJ2-1, with TRBD2 matching 8 bases. Specimen: whole blood. This sequence originates from an adult who was a healthcare worker with PCR-confirmed SARS-CoV-2 infection or an uninfected control (not recorded which). The CDR3 region has the DNA TGTGCCAGCAGCCCTACCCTGAGTAGCGGGATTGGGGGGAGTTATGAGCAGTTCTTC. Encoded protein: CASSPTLSSGIGGSYEQFF.